This T cell receptor beta chain was profiled in a study of post-analysis software for immune sequencing data. Study information: Patients with relapsing-remitting, secondary progressive and progressive-relapsing multiple sclerosis courses were all represented. Study-level findings and limits: TRBV5-6, TRBV5-1 and TRBV20-1 were among roughly five TRBV segments more frequent in patients than controls. Normalized Chao1 diversity was significantly lower in multiple sclerosis patients than in controls.

CDR3 length: 12 residues. Germline V gene sequence: CDR1 SEHNR, CDR2 FQNEAQ (reference sequence). The ends were cut back, 5 bases at V and 6 bases at J, with 11 bases in the middle. This clonotype was observed a handful of times. Its antigen is as yet unknown. Unique molecular identifiers were present in the TCR beta cDNA libraries. Each sample of roughly 0.9 to 11 million input T cells yielded 500,000 or so cDNA molecules, so each molecule approximated one T cell. TCRdb passed the PCR reads through MiXCR, listing each CDR3 protein once. Of roughly 600,000 distinct CDR3 sequences in the sample, 40% to 50% were seen once.

The chain uses TRBV7-9 and TRBJ2-7, with unresolved D. Specimen: blood. This sequence originates from a girl between 10 and 17 years old with multiple sclerosis. In DNA, the CDR3 is TGTGCCAGCAGCGCGACCCTACCCGAGCAGTACTTC. It is translated as CASSATLPEQYF. Looking up the rest from reference TRBV7-9 and TRBJ2-7 gives the full variable domain: DTGVSQNPRHKITKRGQNVTFRCDPISEHNRLYWYRQTLGQGPEFLTYFQNEAQLEKSRLLSDRFSAERPKGSFSTLEIQRTEQGDSAMYLCASSATLPEQYFGPGTRLTVT.